This TCR beta chain was captured by sequencing in a study of T cell responses to AZD1222 COVID-19 vaccine. Clones were sequenced by immunoSEQ multiplex PCR, and TCRdb holds only the in-frame ones, with some missing. Here the sample spans around 130,000 clones, around nine tenths being singletons. V lost 2 bases and J 2 bases, leaving 10 bases between the germline ends. The CDR3 runs to 13 residues. From germline, CDR1 is GTSNPN and CDR2 SVGIG (reference sequence). The receptor was isolated from an adult who received the AZD1222 COVID-19 vaccine. This material consisted of peripheral blood, taken 28 days after the second AZD1222 dose. The chain uses TRBV30 and TRBJ2-7; a possible D gene is TRBD2 (5 bases). CDR3 region: CAWSIGVTYEQYF. CDR3 coding DNA: TGTGCCTGGAGTATCGGGGTGACCTACGAGCAGTACTTC.